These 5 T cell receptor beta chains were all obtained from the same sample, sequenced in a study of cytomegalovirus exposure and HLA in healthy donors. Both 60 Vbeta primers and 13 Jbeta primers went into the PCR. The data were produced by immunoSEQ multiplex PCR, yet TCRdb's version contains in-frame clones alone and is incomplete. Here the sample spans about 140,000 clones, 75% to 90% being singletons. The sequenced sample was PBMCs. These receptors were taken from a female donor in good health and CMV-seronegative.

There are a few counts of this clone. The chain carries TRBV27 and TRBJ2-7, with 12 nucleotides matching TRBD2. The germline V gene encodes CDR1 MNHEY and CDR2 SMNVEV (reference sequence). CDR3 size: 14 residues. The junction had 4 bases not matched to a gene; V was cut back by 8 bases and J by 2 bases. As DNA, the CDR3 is TGTGCCAGCCAACTAGCGGGAGGCACCTACGAGCAGTACTTC. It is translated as CASQLAGGTYEQYF.

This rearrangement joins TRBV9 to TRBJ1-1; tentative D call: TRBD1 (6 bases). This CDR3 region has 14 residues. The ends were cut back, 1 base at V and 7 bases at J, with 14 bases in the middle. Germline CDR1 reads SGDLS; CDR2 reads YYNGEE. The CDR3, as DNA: TGTGCCAGCAGCGTATGGACAGAGGGGGATGAAGCTTTCTTT. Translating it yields CASSVWTEGDEAFF. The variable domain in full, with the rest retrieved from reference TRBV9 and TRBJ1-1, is DSGVTQTPKHLITATGQRVTLRCSPRSGDLSVYWYQQSLDQGLQFLIQYYNGEERAKGNILERFSAQQFPDLHSELNLSSLELGDSALYFCASSVWTEGDEAFFGQGTRLTVV.

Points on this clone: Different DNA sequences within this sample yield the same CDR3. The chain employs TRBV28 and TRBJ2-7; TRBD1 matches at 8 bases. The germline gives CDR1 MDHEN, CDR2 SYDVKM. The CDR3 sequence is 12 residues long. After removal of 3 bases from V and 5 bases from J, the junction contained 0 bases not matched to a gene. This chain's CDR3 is CASSLDRDEQYF. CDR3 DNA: TGTGCCAGCAGTTTGGACAGGGACGAGCAGTACTTC. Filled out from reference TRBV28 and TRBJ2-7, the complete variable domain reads DVKVTQSSRYLVKRTGEKVFLECVQDMDHENMFWYRQDPGLGLRLIYFSYDVKMKEKGDIPEGYSVSREKKERFSLILESASTNQTSMYLCASSLDRDEQYFGPGTRLTVT.

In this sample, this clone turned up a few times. The CDR3 loop reads CASSVGRSGSHGELFF. The DNA of the CDR3 is TGTGCCAGCAGCGTAGGGCGTAGCGGGAGTCACGGGGAGCTGTTTTTT. The chain recombines TRBV9 with TRBJ2-2; 9 nucleotides agree with TRBD2. The junction had 7 bases not matched to a gene; V was cut back by 0 bases and J by 7 bases. Germline loops: CDR1 SGDLS, CDR2 YYNGEE. This CDR3 is 16 amino acids long.

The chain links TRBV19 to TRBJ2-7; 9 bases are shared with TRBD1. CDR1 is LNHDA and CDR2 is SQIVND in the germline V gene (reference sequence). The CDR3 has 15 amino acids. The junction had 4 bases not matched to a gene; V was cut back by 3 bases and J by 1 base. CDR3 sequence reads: CASSIKGQGSYEQYF. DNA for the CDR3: TGTGCCAGTAGTATTAAGGGACAGGGTTCCTACGAGCAGTACTTC.